Listed here are 8 T cell receptor beta chains from one sample, sequenced in a study of T cell responses to AZD1222 COVID-19 vaccine. The data were produced by immunoSEQ multiplex PCR, yet TCRdb's version contains in-frame clones alone and is incomplete. This table has about 150,000 clones, roughly nine tenths appearing once. Sequences were derived from peripheral blood, sampled on day 0 of AZD1222 vaccination. The receptors stem from an adult in good health.

The genes are TRBV3-1 (or the pseudogene TRBV3-2) and TRBJ2-1; TRBD2 matches 16 bases. Trimming removed 3 bases from V and 9 bases from J; junction bases left unmatched: 5. This CDR3 comprises 16 residues. The germline gives CDR1 LGHDT, CDR2 YNNKEL (reference sequence). As DNA, the CDR3 is TGTGCCAGCAGCCAGGGACTAGCGGGGGGGCTGGGTGAGCAGTTCTTC. Translated: CASSQGLAGGLGEQFF.

The genes are TRBV29-1 and TRBJ1-1; D gene ambiguous. Germline-derived CDR1 and CDR2 are SQVTM and ANQGSEA. V was pared by 8 bases and J by 1 base, with 26 bases between. There are 17 residues in the CDR3. CDR3 sequence: CSPLLIADGRTNTEAFF. The DNA for the CDR3 is TGCAGCCCGTTGCTTATAGCGGACGGACGGACGAACACTGAAGCTTTCTTT.

V usage is TRBV7-6 and J usage is TRBJ2-7, with 10 bases that match TRBD1. Germline V CDR1 and CDR2: SGHVS, FNYEAQ. Germline trimming cut 5 bases from V and 3 bases from J; bases unmatched to any gene: 7. The length of the CDR3 is 15 residues. The CDR3 DNA reads as TGTGCCAGCAGCCCAGACAGGGGGCGCGTCTACGAGCAGTACTTC. Translated: CASSPDRGRVYEQYF.

The gene calls are TRBV6-5 and TRBJ1-5; D perhaps matches TRBD1 (6 bases). Trimming stripped 10 bases from V and 0 bases from J, with 16 bases between. From germline, CDR1 is MNHEY and CDR2 SVGAGI. There are 15 residues in the CDR3. CDR3: CATTKDRFSNQPQHF. As DNA, the CDR3 is TGTGCCACCACGAAAGACAGGTTTAGCAATCAGCCCCAGCATTTT.

Only one count was recorded for this clone. This chain joins TRBV9 and TRBJ2-1; D perhaps matches TRBD2 (5 bases). There are 15 residues in the CDR3. Trimming left V 4 bases short and J 0 bases short, with 11 bases between. In germline, CDR1 is SGDLS, CDR2 YYNGEE. The CDR3 loop reads CASSLGVGSYNEQFF. The DNA for the CDR3 is TGTGCCAGCAGCCTGGGAGTGGGCTCCTACAATGAGCAGTTCTTC.

CDR3 protein: CASSTLPSVNQPQHF. CDR3 coding DNA: TGTGCCAGTAGTACTTTACCCTCAGTCAATCAGCCCCAGCATTTT. The chain is built from TRBV19 and TRBJ1-5, with no clear D. The CDR3 sequence is 15 residues long. Germline-derived CDR1 and CDR2 are LNHDA and SQIVND (reference sequence). With 4 bases removed from V and 3 bases from J, the gap between germline ends came to 13 bases. The full variable domain, its missing parts supplied by reference TRBV19 and TRBJ1-5, is DGGITQSPKYLFRKEGQNVTLSCEQNLNHDAMYWYRQDPGQGLRLIYYSQIVNDFQKGDIAEGYSVSREKKESFPLTVTSAQKNPTAFYLCASSTLPSVNQPQHFGDGTRLSIL.

This clone was seen a single time. The chain combines TRBV11-3 with TRBJ2-7; D is perhaps TRBD1 or TRBD2 (5 bases each). CDR3 size: 14 residues. Trimming removed 1 base from V and 3 bases from J, with 10 bases in between. CDR1 is SGHNT and CDR2 is YENEEA in the germline V gene. Here the CDR3 DNA reads TGTGCCAGCAGCTTAGGGGACGGTCACTACGAGCAGTACTTC. This gives the protein CASSLGDGHYEQYF.

This chain connects TRBV24-1 to TRBJ2-3; a weak D match, TRBD2 (5 bases). Deletions cut 10 bases from V and 6 bases from J, with 16 bases between. CDR1 is KGHDR and CDR2 is SFDVKD in the germline V gene. The CDR3 has 13 residues. The CDR3 coding sequence is TGTGCCACGCTTTTGGGAGCGTCGGATACGCAGTATTTT. It encodes CATLLGASDTQYF.